This T cell receptor (beta chain) is drawn from a study of CD8+ T cells in alopecia areata. General study findings and limits: Unlike in mice, where it was clearer, TCR sharing across patients was less clear, possibly HLA-related. Normal skin's resident alphabeta T cells are sequenced alongside lesional scalp T cells. Clonality exceeded that of normal scalp in lesional scalp, most notably in alopecia totalis/universalis.

Investigators sorted PBMCs to obtain both CD4+ and CD8+ T cells. As for this clone: Its antigen is still unknown.

cDNA serving as the sequencing template came from extracted, reverse transcribed RNA. Measured with immunoSEQ multiplex PCR; TCRdb has only the in-frame clones, and not every one. The data hold approximately 99,000 clones, with approximately 59% observed a single time. Trimming cost V 4 bases and J 1 base; bases outside gene matches: 2. Per germline, CDR1 SQVTM and CDR2 ANQGSEA. This CDR3 contains 15 residues. This TCR came from a human donor in good health. What was sequenced was CD8+ T cells sorted from blood. V is TRBV29-1 and J is TRBJ2-5; 14 bases agree with TRBD2. The CDR3 reads CSVAGTSGSQETQYF. The CDR3 DNA sequence: TGCAGCGTTGCCGGGACTAGCGGGAGCCAAGAGACCCAGTACTTC. Looking up the rest from reference TRBV29-1 and TRBJ2-5 gives the full variable domain: SAVISQKPSRDICQRGTSLTIQCQVDSQVTMMFWYRQQPGQSLTLIATANQGSEATYESGFVIDKFPISRPNLTFSTLTVSNMSPEDSSIYLCSVAGTSGSQETQYFGPGTRLLVL.